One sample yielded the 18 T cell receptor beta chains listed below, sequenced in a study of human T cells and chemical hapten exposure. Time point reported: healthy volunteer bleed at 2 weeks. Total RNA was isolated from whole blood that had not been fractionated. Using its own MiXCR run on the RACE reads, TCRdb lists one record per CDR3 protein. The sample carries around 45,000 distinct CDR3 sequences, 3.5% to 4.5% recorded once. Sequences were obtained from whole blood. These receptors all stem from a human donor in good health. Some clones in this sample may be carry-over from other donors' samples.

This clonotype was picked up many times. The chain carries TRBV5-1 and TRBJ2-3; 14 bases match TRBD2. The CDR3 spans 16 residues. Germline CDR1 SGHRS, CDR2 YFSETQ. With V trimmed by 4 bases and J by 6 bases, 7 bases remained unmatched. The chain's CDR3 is CASSGLAGGISDTQYF. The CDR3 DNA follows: TGCGCCAGCAGCGGACTAGCGGGAGGTATTTCCGATACGCAGTATTTT.

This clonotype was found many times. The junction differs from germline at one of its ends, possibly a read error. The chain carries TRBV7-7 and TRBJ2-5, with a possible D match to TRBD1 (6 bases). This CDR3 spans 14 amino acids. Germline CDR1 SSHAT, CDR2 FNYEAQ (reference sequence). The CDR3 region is CASSPTGLQETQYF. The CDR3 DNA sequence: TGTGCTAGCAGCCCGACAGGCCTCCAAGAGACCCAGTACTTC.

In nucleotides, the CDR3 is TGTGCCAGCAGCTTGGGGCTAGCGGGAGTAAACAATGAGCAGTTCTTC. Translated: CASSLGLAGVNNEQFF. The chain has TRBV5-4 and TRBJ2-1; TRBD2 agrees at 10 bases. From germline, CDR1 is SGHNT and CDR2 YYREEE (reference sequence). This CDR3 contains 16 residues. V lost 0 bases to trimming and J lost 5 bases; unmatched junction nucleotides: 5.

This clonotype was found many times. The DNA of the CDR3 is TGCAGCGTTGCCATCGCCAGCTGGGAAACTGAAGCTTTCTTT. Translated, it gives CSVAIASWETEAFF. This chain links TRBV29-1 with TRBJ1-1; D unresolved. Germline CDR1 and CDR2: SQVTM and ANQGSEA. V lost 4 bases and J 5 bases, leaving 17 bases between the germline ends. This CDR3 has 14 residues.

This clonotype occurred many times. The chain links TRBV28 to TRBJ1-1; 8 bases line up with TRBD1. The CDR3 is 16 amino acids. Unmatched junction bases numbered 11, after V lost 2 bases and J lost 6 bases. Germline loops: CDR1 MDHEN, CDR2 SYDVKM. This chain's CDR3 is CASSLIGQGALAEAFF. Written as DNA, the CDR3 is TGTGCCAGCAGTTTAATTGGCCAGGGGGCTCTTGCTGAAGCTTTCTTT.

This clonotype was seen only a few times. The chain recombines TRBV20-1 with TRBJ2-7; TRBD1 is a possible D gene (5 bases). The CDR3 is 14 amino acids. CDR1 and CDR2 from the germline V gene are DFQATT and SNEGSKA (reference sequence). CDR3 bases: TGCAGCGTAGCTCACCAGGGAAACTCCTACGAGCAGTACTTC. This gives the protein CSVAHQGNSYEQYF.

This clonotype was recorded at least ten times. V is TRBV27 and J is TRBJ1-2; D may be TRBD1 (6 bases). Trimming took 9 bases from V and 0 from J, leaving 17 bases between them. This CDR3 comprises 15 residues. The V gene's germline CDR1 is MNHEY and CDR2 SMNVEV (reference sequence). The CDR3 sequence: CASRAQGTTNYGYTF. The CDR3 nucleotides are TGTGCCAGTAGAGCCCAGGGGACGACTAACTATGGCTACACCTTC.

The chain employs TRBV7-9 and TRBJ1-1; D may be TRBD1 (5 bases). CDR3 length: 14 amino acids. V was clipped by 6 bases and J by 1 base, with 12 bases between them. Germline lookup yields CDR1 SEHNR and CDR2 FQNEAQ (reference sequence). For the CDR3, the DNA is TGTGCCAGCAGTTGGGTCGGGGGGAACACTGAAGCTTTCTTT. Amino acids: CASSWVGGNTEAFF.

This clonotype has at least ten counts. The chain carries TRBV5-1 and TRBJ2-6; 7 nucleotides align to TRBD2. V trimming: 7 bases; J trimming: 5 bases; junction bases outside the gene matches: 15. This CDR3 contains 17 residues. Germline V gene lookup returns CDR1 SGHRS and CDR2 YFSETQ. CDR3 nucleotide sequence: TGCGCCAGCGATTCGGGAGGCCCTCGTGGGAGGGCCAACGTCCTGACTTTC. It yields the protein CASDSGGPRGRANVLTF.

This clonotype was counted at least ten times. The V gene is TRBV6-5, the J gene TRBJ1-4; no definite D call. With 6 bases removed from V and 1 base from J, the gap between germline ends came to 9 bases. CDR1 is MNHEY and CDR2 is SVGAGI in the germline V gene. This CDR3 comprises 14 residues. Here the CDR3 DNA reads TGTGCCAGCAGCCACAGCGTAACTAATGAAAAACTGTTTTTT. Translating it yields CASSHSVTNEKLFF.

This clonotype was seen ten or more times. CDR3 residues: CASSLGTRSETQYF. The CDR3, as DNA: TGTGCCAGCAGCTTGGGGACTAGATCGGAGACCCAGTACTTC. V and J are TRBV11-2 and TRBJ2-5; the match to TRBD2 covers 8 bases. The CDR3 consists of 14 residues. V gave up 3 bases and J gave up 5 bases; unmatched junction bases: 5. Germline lookup yields CDR1 SGHAT and CDR2 FQNNGV.

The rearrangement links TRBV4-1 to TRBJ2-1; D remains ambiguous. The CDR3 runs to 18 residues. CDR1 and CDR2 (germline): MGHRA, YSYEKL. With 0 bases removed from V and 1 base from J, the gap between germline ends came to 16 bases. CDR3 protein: CASSQDGGLTDSYNEQFF. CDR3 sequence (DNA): TGCGCCAGCAGCCAAGATGGTGGTCTTACTGATTCCTACAATGAGCAGTTCTTC.

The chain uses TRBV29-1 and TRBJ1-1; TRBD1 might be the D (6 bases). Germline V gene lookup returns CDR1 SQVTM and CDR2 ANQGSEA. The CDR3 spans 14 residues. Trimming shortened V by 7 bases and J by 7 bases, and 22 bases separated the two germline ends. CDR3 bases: TGCAGCGCCACCACCGATTTACAGGGTTTTGAAGCTTTCTTT. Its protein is CSATTDLQGFEAFF.

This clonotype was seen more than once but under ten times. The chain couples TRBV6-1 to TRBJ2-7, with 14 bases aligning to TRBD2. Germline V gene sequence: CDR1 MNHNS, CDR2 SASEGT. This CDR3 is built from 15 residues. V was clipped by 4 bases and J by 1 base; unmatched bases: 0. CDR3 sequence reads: CASSGTSGRSYEQYF. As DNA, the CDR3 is TGTGCCAGCAGTGGGACTAGCGGGAGGTCCTACGAGCAGTACTTC.

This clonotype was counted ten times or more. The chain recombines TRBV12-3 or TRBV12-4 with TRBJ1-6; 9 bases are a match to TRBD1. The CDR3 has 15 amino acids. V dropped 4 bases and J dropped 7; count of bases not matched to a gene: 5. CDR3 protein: CASSWKGTGNSPLHF. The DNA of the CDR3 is TGTGCCAGCAGTTGGAAGGGGACAGGGAATTCACCCCTCCACTTT.

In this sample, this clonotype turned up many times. The chain's CDR3 is CASSEPGTSGGPSSYEQYF. CDR3 coding DNA: TGTGCCAGCAGTGAGCCTGGGACTAGCGGGGGACCTAGCTCCTACGAGCAGTACTTC. The chain employs TRBV2 and TRBJ2-7, with TRBD2 matching 14 bases. This CDR3 has 19 amino acids. CDR1 is SNHLY, CDR2 FYNNEI, per germline. V dropped 3 bases and J dropped 0; count of bases not matched to a gene: 10.

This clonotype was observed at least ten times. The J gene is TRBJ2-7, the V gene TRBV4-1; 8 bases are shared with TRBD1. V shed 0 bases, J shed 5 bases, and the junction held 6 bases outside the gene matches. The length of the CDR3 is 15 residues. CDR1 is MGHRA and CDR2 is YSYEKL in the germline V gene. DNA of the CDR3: TGCGCCAGCAGCCAAGACGACCAGGACAGGGACGAGCAGTACTTC. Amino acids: CASSQDDQDRDEQYF.

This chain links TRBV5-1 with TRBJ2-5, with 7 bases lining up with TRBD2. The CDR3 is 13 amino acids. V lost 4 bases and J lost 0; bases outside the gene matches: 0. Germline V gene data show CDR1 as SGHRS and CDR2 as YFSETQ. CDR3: CASSGLDQETQYF. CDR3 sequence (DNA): TGCGCCAGCAGCGGACTAGACCAAGAGACCCAGTACTTC.